This entry concerns a single T cell receptor beta chain. These data originate in a study of T cells after yellow fever vaccination. UMIs and a universal primer site were added when TCR cDNA was made by 5'RACE template switching. TCRdb independently ran MiXCR on the 5' RACE reads; one entry per CDR3 protein. Altogether 150,000 to 200,000 distinct CDR3 sequences are present, 6.2% being singletons, with the ten largest covering about 2.7%. The clonotype was recovered from a man between 18 and 35 years old who received the YFV17D yellow fever vaccine. Sequenced material: CD4+ T cells sorted from PBMCs, taken on the day of the first yellow fever vaccination.

CDR3: CASSLYREYEQYF. CDR3 coding DNA: TGTGCCAGCAGCTTATACAGGGAGTACGAGCAGTACTTC. The chain couples TRBV7-2 to TRBJ2-7, with a weak D call TRBD1 (6 bases). This CDR3 is built from 13 residues. Deletions cut 2 bases from V and 4 bases from J, with 9 bases between. Germline V gene lookup returns CDR1 SGHTA and CDR2 FQGNSA.